Shown below are 20 T cell receptor beta chains from a single sample sequenced in a study of CD8+ T cells in alopecia areata. In each case, RNA was isolated and then reverse transcribed into cDNA as the sequencing template. Generated by immunoSEQ multiplex PCR, the TCRdb table keeps only in-frame clones and is missing some. Here the sample spans 120,000 to 150,000 clones, less than 65% being singletons. Sequenced: CD8+ T cells sorted from blood. The receptors stem from a human donor in good health.

The chain joins TRBV11-2 to TRBJ2-7; D uncertain. This CDR3 contains 14 residues. Trimming shortened V by 5 bases and J by 2 bases, and 13 bases separated the two germline ends. Germline CDR1 and CDR2: SGHAT and FQNNGV. The CDR3: CASSAWTRTYEQYF. Here the CDR3 DNA reads TGTGCCAGCAGCGCCTGGACCCGAACCTACGAGCAGTACTTC.

This chain joins TRBV27 and TRBJ2-7; 10 nucleotides align to TRBD1. The germline V gene has CDR1 MNHEY and CDR2 SMNVEV (reference sequence). J was trimmed by 6 bases and V by 5 bases; bases with no gene match: 7. This CDR3 is built from 14 residues. Here the CDR3 DNA reads TGTGCCAGCAGTCGGACAGGGGGGCTCGGCGAGCAGTACTTC. Its translation: CASSRTGGLGEQYF.

J is TRBJ2-7 and V is TRBV5-1; the match to TRBD2 covers 7 bases. CDR3 length: 17 amino acids. Germline V gives CDR1 SGHRS, CDR2 YFSETQ. V shed 4 bases, J shed 4 bases, and the junction held 17 bases outside the gene matches. The CDR3 nucleotides are TGCGCCAGCAGCGGACCCTCGAGTCGCGGGAGTCAATACGAGCAGTACTTC. This encodes CASSGPSSRGSQYEQYF.

Worth noting for this clone: A read error may explain this, as a much larger clone is one base away. This sample includes further DNA sequences coding for the same CDR3. The rearrangement uses TRBV5-6 and TRBJ2-3; no clear D. Trimming removed 0 bases from V and 6 bases from J, with 2 bases in between. CDR1 SGHDT and CDR2 YYEEEE come from the germline V gene. This CDR3 contains 11 residues. In DNA form, the CDR3 reads TGTGCCAGCAGCTTGGGGGATACGCAGTATTTT. Residues: CASSLGDTQYF.

The chain carries TRBV7-9 and TRBJ2-1; D gene unclear. The CDR3 loop spans 12 amino acids. V shed 1 base and J shed 11 bases, with 9 bases lying between them. Germline-derived CDR1 and CDR2 are SEHNR and FQNEAQ (reference sequence). DNA of the CDR3: TGTGCCAGCAGCTTAGTCCCGACGCAGCAGTTCTTC. Encoded protein: CASSLVPTQQFF.

This clone occurred a few times. V and J are TRBV7-9 and TRBJ2-1; TRBD2 is a possible D gene (6 bases). The CDR3 sequence is 18 residues long. V dropped 6 bases and J dropped 1 base, with 22 bases sitting between them. Germline V CDR1 and CDR2: SEHNR, FQNEAQ (reference sequence). In DNA, the CDR3 is TGTGCCAGCAGAGGCCGCCCTCGAAGCGGGCCATCCTACAATGAGCAGTTCTTC. This translates into CASRGRPRSGPSYNEQFF.

CDR3 protein: CASSKGGSYTGELFF. The DNA for the CDR3 is TGTGCCAGCAGCAAAGGGGGCTCCTACACCGGGGAGCTGTTTTTT. The chain has TRBV21-1 and TRBJ2-2; the listed D gene, TRBD1, was not tested against the DNA. TRBV21-1 is recorded as a pseudogene. The CDR3 is 15 amino acids.

V gene TRBV9 combines with J gene TRBJ1-1, with D unclear. Germline V lookup: CDR1 SGDLS, CDR2 YYNGEE. Trimming cost V 1 base and J 0 bases, with 7 bases left between them. The CDR3 loop spans 14 amino acids. The CDR3 is CASSVNTVNTEAFF. CDR3 in DNA: TGTGCCAGCAGCGTAAATACGGTGAACACTGAAGCTTTCTTT.

The chain joins TRBV6-1 to TRBJ2-1; 11 bases agree with TRBD2. The CDR3 spans 15 residues. The V and J ends lost 6 bases and 7 bases, in that order; junction bases with no gene match: 8. Looked up from germline, CDR1 is MNHNS and CDR2 is SASEGT. DNA for the CDR3: TGTGCCAGCAGACTAGCGGGAGTTGTTTTAAATGAGCAGTTCTTC. Its protein is CASRLAGVVLNEQFF.

This chain joins TRBV12-5 and TRBJ2-4; D remains ambiguous. V lost 0 bases to trimming and J lost 1 base, with 10 bases between them. The CDR3 covers 16 residues. Germline-derived CDR1 and CDR2 are LGHNT and FRNRAP. CDR3 in DNA: TGTGCTAGTGGTTTGGTAGAATTTCGCGCCAAAAACATTCAGTACTTC. Translation gives CASGLVEFRAKNIQYF.

The rearrangement joins TRBV30 to TRBJ2-7; 8 bases agree with TRBD2. Germline V gene data show CDR1 as GTSNPN and CDR2 as SVGIG (reference sequence). V was clipped by 2 bases and J by 0 bases; unmatched bases: 9. The CDR3 extends over 16 amino acids. Here the CDR3 reads CAWSPLPGLASYEQYF. The CDR3 nucleotides read TGTGCCTGGAGTCCCCTCCCTGGACTAGCCTCCTACGAGCAGTACTTC.

The J gene is TRBJ2-1, the V gene TRBV6-1; D is perhaps TRBD1 or TRBD2 (5 bases each). V was clipped by 2 bases and J by 3 bases, with 8 bases between them. The CDR3 is 14 residues long. Germline V gene data show CDR1 as MNHNS and CDR2 as SASEGT. CDR3 sequence (DNA): TGTGCCAGCAGTGAAACAGGAGGCTACAATGAGCAGTTCTTC. Residues: CASSETGGYNEQFF.

This chain uses TRBV4-1 with TRBJ1-2; D ambiguous. Germline-derived CDR1 and CDR2 are MGHRA and YSYEKL. The CDR3 contains 13 residues. Trimming took 0 bases from V and 8 from J, leaving 10 bases between them. The DNA for the CDR3 is TGCGCCAGCAGCCAAGACGGGTGGGAGGGCTACACCTTC. The encoded protein is CASSQDGWEGYTF.

The chain couples TRBV13 to TRBJ2-7; D call uncertain. The CDR3 covers 12 residues. Germline V gives CDR1 PRHDT, CDR2 FYEKMQ (reference sequence). V lost 4 bases and J 7 bases, leaving 11 bases between the germline ends. The DNA for the CDR3 is TGTGCCAGCAGCTACCCCGGAACAGAGCAGTACTTC. Translation: CASSYPGTEQYF.

The chain has TRBV9 and TRBJ2-1; D unresolved. This CDR3 has 13 residues. The V gene's germline CDR1 is SGDLS and CDR2 YYNGEE. The germline V and J ends were trimmed by 2 bases and 8 bases, with 11 bases remaining between them. The DNA for the CDR3 is TGTGCCAGCAGCGTTGCAGAGATCGATGAGCAGTTCTTC. Its translation is CASSVAEIDEQFF.

The chain joins TRBV30 to TRBJ1-1; possibly TRBD1 for D (5 bases). The CDR3 totals 12 residues. The V gene lost 5 bases and the J gene lost 0 bases, with 7 bases spanning the gap. Germline V lookup: CDR1 GTSNPN, CDR2 SVGIG (reference sequence). The CDR3 DNA is TGTGCCTGGGACAGCATGAACACTGAAGCTTTCTTT. Residues: CAWDSMNTEAFF.

The J gene is TRBJ2-7, the V gene TRBV5-1; weak D call: TRBD1 (5 bases). The V end lost 4 bases, the J end lost 3 bases, and 11 bases lay between the germline ends. CDR3 length equals 13 residues. Germline V lookup: CDR1 SGHRS, CDR2 YFSETQ. CDR3 amino acids: CASSPSRGYEQYF. The DNA for the CDR3 is TGCGCCAGCAGCCCGAGTAGGGGCTACGAGCAGTACTTC.

The V and J genes are TRBV7-9 and TRBJ1-3; D is perhaps TRBD1 (6 bases). Trimming removed 5 bases at V and 0 bases at J, with 14 bases between. The CDR3 is 16 amino acids. In germline, CDR1 is SEHNR, CDR2 FQNEAQ (reference sequence). The CDR3 DNA reads as TGTGCCAGCAGCGACACCGGGACAAACTCTGGAAACACCATATATTTT. Amino acids: CASSDTGTNSGNTIYF.

A few counts support this clone. V usage is TRBV19 and J usage is TRBJ1-3, with D hard to call. The V end was cut by 5 bases, the J end by 2 bases, with 10 bases between. Germline V gene sequence: CDR1 LNHDA, CDR2 SQIVND (reference sequence). The CDR3 contains 14 residues. DNA for the CDR3: TGTGCCAGTAGTCCAAACCTCCCTGGAAACACCATATATTTT. It translates to CASSPNLPGNTIYF.

This sequence joins TRBV4-1 and TRBJ2-1; D is perhaps TRBD2 (6 bases). The CDR3 contains 15 residues. In germline, CDR1 is MGHRA, CDR2 YSYEKL. Between the trimmed V and J ends, which lost 1 base and 6 bases, there was a span of 13 bases. CDR3 bases: TGCGCCAGCAGCCAAGTGGCCCTAGCGATCAATGAGCAGTTCTTC. It is translated as CASSQVALAINEQFF.